What follows are 29 T cell receptor beta chains derived from one specimen sequenced in a study of blood T cell repertoires in COVID-19 (dated by TCRdb to the early 2020s). Library construction relied on the immunoSEQ multiplex PCR assay. In TCRdb, the immuneACCESS table is reduced to in-frame sequences with V and J assigned. These tables do not hold every clone; where another copy was compared, an unresolved V gene accounts for under half, and the others remain unexplained. The sample profile shows about 270,000 clones; roughly nine tenths of them were found once. The top ten clones comprise 1.9% of the sample. Sequenced input: PBMCs or T cells enriched from blood (not recorded which). The receptors here all came from a woman in her fifties or sixties who had recovered from COVID-19.

The chain employs TRBV7-8 and TRBJ2-3, with D possibly TRBD2 on 5 matching bases. Trimming left V 0 bases short and J 10 bases short, with 17 bases between. The CDR3 is made up of 15 amino acids. CDR1 is SGHVS, CDR2 FQNEAQ, per germline. This chain's CDR3 is CASSLAGVHTSAQYF. The CDR3 nucleotides are TGTGCCAGCAGCTTAGCCGGGGTCCACACATCGGCGCAGTATTTT. Drawing the rest from reference TRBV7-8 and TRBJ2-3, the complete variable domain is GAGVSQSPRYKVAKRGQDVALRCDPISGHVSLFWYQQALGQGPEFLTYFQNEAQLDKSGLPSDRFFAERPEGSVSTLKIQRTQQEDSAVYLCASSLAGVHTSAQYFGPGTRLTVL.

The V and J genes are TRBV6-5 and TRBJ2-7, with TRBD1 identical over 8 bases. The germline V gene has CDR1 MNHEY and CDR2 SVGAGI. The V gene end was trimmed by 2 bases and the J gene end by 12 bases; junction bases not matched to a gene: 9. CDR3 length: 13 amino acids. The CDR3 protein is CASSYRPGGRPYF. The CDR3 DNA follows: TGTGCCAGCAGTTACAGGCCAGGGGGCCGTCCGTACTTC.

The rearrangement joins TRBV19 to TRBJ2-3; TRBD2 might be the D (5 bases). Trimming removed 9 bases from V and 2 bases from J, with 15 bases in between. Germline loops: CDR1 LNHDA, CDR2 SQIVND (reference sequence). CDR3 length: 14 residues. The CDR3 sequence: CASGVAIATDTQYF. The CDR3 bases are TGTGCCAGCGGGGTCGCAATTGCCACAGATACGCAGTATTTT.

The gene calls are TRBV9 and TRBJ2-3; 11 nucleotides agree with TRBD1. V was pared by 0 bases and J by 4 bases, with 10 bases of the junction left unmatched. The CDR3 loop spans 18 amino acids. Germline values: CDR1 SGDLS, CDR2 YYNGEE. The CDR3 DNA reads TGTGCCAGCAGCGTAGCCTCCGGACAGGGGGCCATGGCAGATACGCAGTATTTT. Its translation: CASSVASGQGAMADTQYF.

The V gene is TRBV27, the J gene TRBJ1-4; 7 bases fit TRBD1. V lost 0 bases to trimming and J lost 6 bases; unmatched junction nucleotides: 19. Per germline, CDR1 MNHEY and CDR2 SMNVEV (reference sequence). The CDR3 has 20 residues. For the CDR3, the DNA is TGTGCCAGCAGTTTATCACCGGGGCAGGGGGGTTTTTTTGAGGATGAAAAACTGTTTTTT. Translating gives CASSLSPGQGGFFEDEKLFF.

The chain employs TRBV19 and TRBJ1-4; 7 bases are a match to TRBD1. The CDR3 extends over 15 amino acids. V was clipped by 4 bases and J by 8 bases; unmatched bases: 10. CDR1 and CDR2 (germline): LNHDA, SQIVND (reference sequence). The CDR3 loop is CASSTRQGPGEKLFF. The CDR3 nucleotides read TGTGCCAGTAGTACTCGACAGGGCCCCGGAGAAAAACTGTTTTTT.

This chain uses TRBV10-3 with TRBJ2-7, with 12 bases that match TRBD1. Germline values: CDR1 ENHRY, CDR2 SYGVKD. The ends lost 6 bases at V and 5 bases at J; junction bases unmatched: 5. The CDR3 runs 14 residues. The CDR3 here is CAIRGGTGGHEQYF. The CDR3 coding sequence is TGTGCCATCAGAGGGGGGACAGGGGGCCACGAGCAGTACTTC.

The CDR3 coding sequence is TGTGCCAGCAGTAGCAGGGAAGGGCAGATTAATTCACCCCTCCACTTT. Translated, it gives CASSSREGQINSPLHF. The chain links TRBV28 to TRBJ1-6; D is perhaps TRBD1 (5 bases). The CDR3 has 16 amino acids. Trimming took off 5 bases at V and 6 bases at J, with 17 bases between the two ends. The germline V gene encodes CDR1 MDHEN and CDR2 SYDVKM.

This chain connects TRBV7-9 to TRBJ2-3; D may be TRBD1 (7 bases). CDR3 length equals 15 residues. The germline V gene encodes CDR1 SEHNR and CDR2 FQNEAQ (reference sequence). V was shortened by 3 bases and J by 4 bases, with 14 bases between the two germline ends. This chain's CDR3 is CASSFGAGGPDTQYF. The CDR3 nucleotides are TGTGCCAGCAGCTTCGGCGCAGGGGGGCCAGATACGCAGTATTTT. Drawing the rest from reference TRBV7-9 and TRBJ2-3, the complete variable domain is DTGVSQNPRHKITKRGQNVTFRCDPISEHNRLYWYRQTLGQGPEFLTYFQNEAQLEKSRLLSDRFSAERPKGSFSTLEIQRTEQGDSAMYLCASSFGAGGPDTQYFGPGTRLTVL.

Only one count was recorded for this clone. V usage is TRBV2 and J usage is TRBJ2-1, with 10 bases identical to TRBD2. The CDR3 is 15 residues long. Germline V gene sequence: CDR1 SNHLY, CDR2 FYNNEI. With 6 bases clipped from V and 5 bases from J, the junction kept 7 bases outside the gene matches. The DNA of the CDR3 is TGTGCCAGCAGGAGAAGCGGGGGGGTAAACAATGAGCAGTTCTTC. Its protein product is CASRRSGGVNNEQFF.

V and J are TRBV15 and TRBJ2-7; D perhaps matches TRBD2 (6 bases). The CDR3 is made up of 15 amino acids. Looked up from germline, CDR1 is LNHNV and CDR2 is YYDKDF (reference sequence). Trimming took off 0 bases at V and 0 bases at J, with 9 bases between the two ends. CDR3 coding DNA: TGTGCCACCAGCAGAGATCGGGGGAGCTCCTACGAGCAGTACTTC. Encoded protein: CATSRDRGSSYEQYF. Looking up the rest from reference TRBV15 and TRBJ2-7 gives the full variable domain: DAMVIQNPRYQVTQFGKPVTLSCSQTLNHNVMYWYQQKSSQAPKLLFHYYDKDFNNEADTPDNFQSRRPNTSFCFLDIRSPGLGDTAMYLCATSRDRGSSYEQYFGPGTRLTVT.

In its sample, this clone was seen many times. V gene TRBV2 combines with J gene TRBJ2-7, with D possibly matching TRBD2 (6 bases). Germline V gene lookup returns CDR1 SNHLY and CDR2 FYNNEI. With 8 bases removed from V and 5 bases from J, the gap between germline ends came to 19 bases. This CDR3 has 14 amino acids. The CDR3 region is CASGTGTGVHEQYF. The CDR3 nucleotides are TGTGCCAGCGGGACCGGGACGGGAGTCCACGAGCAGTACTTC. The variable domain in full, completed from reference TRBV2 and TRBJ2-7, reads EPEVTQTPSHQVTQMGQEVILRCVPISNHLYFYWYRQILGQKVEFLVSFYNNEISEKSEIFDDQFSVERPDGSNFTLKIRSTKLEDSAMYFCASGTGTGVHEQYFGPGTRLTVT.

V and J are TRBV18 and TRBJ2-1; 10 nucleotides match TRBD2. CDR3 length: 16 amino acids. Germline V gives CDR1 KGHSH, CDR2 LQKENI. Trimming at V came to 6 bases and at J to 3 bases, leaving 8 bases not matched to a gene. The DNA for the CDR3 is TGTGCCAGCTCTTTCTCTAGCGGGGGCAACTACAATGAGCAGTTCTTC. This translates into CASSFSSGGNYNEQFF.

The chain combines TRBV11-3 with TRBJ2-3, with a possible D match to TRBD1 (5 bases). Looked up from germline, CDR1 is SGHNT and CDR2 is YENEEA. This CDR3 is built from 14 residues. Trimming left V 10 bases short and J 1 base short, with 15 bases between. CDR3 sequence reads: CATQVQRGTDTQYF. The CDR3 DNA sequence: TGTGCCACACAGGTCCAACGGGGCACAGATACGCAGTATTTT.

The chain joins TRBV18 to TRBJ1-5, with a weak D call TRBD1 (5 bases). The CDR3 consists of 20 residues. Per germline, CDR1 KGHSH and CDR2 LQKENI. Deletions cut 3 bases from V and 4 bases from J, with 28 bases between. CDR3 DNA: TGTGCCAGCTCACCTTATTATTCGGGGGAGGAGGGCTTCGGGAATCAGCCCCAGCATTTT. It yields the protein CASSPYYSGEEGFGNQPQHF.

This chain joins TRBV3-1 (or the pseudogene TRBV3-2) and TRBJ1-2; D might be TRBD1 (5 bases). Trimming stripped 1 base from V and 4 bases from J, with 16 bases between. Per germline, CDR1 LGHDT and CDR2 YNNKEL (reference sequence). The CDR3 length is 16 residues. CDR3 protein: CASSQVGGVGGYGYTF. The CDR3 DNA reads as TGTGCCAGCAGCCAAGTGGGGGGGGTAGGTGGCTATGGCTACACCTTC.

The chain links TRBV11-2 to TRBJ2-4, with D tentatively TRBD2 (6 bases). Trimming removed 4 bases at V and 0 bases at J, with 13 bases between. This CDR3 is 16 amino acids long. CDR1 and CDR2 from the germline V gene are SGHAT and FQNNGV. CDR3 protein: CASSWSGREAKNIQYF. The CDR3 coding sequence is TGTGCCAGCAGCTGGTCGGGGCGGGAAGCCAAAAACATTCAGTACTTC. Complete variable domain (other parts from reference TRBV11-2 and TRBJ2-4): EAGVAQSPRYKIIEKRQSVAFWCNPISGHATLYWYQQILGQGPKLLIQFQNNGVVDDSQLPKDRFSAERLKGVDSTLKIQPAKLEDSAVYLCASSWSGREAKNIQYFGAGTRLSVL.

V usage is TRBV19 and J usage is TRBJ2-3, with 7 bases aligning to TRBD2. The CDR3 consists of 18 residues. V lost 4 bases, J lost 2 bases, and 15 bases stayed unmatched. Germline V gives CDR1 LNHDA, CDR2 SQIVND (reference sequence). In DNA, the CDR3 is TGTGCCAGTAGTAGGGGAGGGTGGCTAGCAGATCACACAGATACGCAGTATTTT. This gives the protein CASSRGGWLADHTDTQYF.

The chain joins TRBV5-4 to TRBJ1-4; D is undetermined. Germline-derived CDR1 and CDR2 are SGHNT and YYREEE (reference sequence). This CDR3 has 13 amino acids. The V and J ends lost 5 bases and 4 bases respectively, with 9 bases between them. This chain's CDR3 is CASSEAYNEKLFF. The CDR3 region has the DNA TGTGCCAGCAGTGAGGCATATAATGAAAAACTGTTTTTT.

There are a few counts of this clone. This chain joins TRBV3-1 (or the pseudogene TRBV3-2) and TRBJ2-7; a possible D gene is TRBD1 (5 bases). This CDR3 region has 13 residues. Germline-derived CDR1 and CDR2 are LGHDT and YNNKEL (reference sequence). The V end lost 8 bases, the J end lost 4 bases, and 15 bases lay between the germline ends. The DNA of the CDR3 is TGTGCCAGCGCACAGGCCAGCCTGTACGAGCAGTACTTC. Amino acid sequence: CASAQASLYEQYF.

This chain joins TRBV23-1 and TRBJ1-6, with D tentatively TRBD1 (5 bases). TRBV23-1 is an ORF, and what it does is uncertain. The CDR3 sequence is 14 residues long. The V gene lost 2 bases and the J gene lost 9 bases, with 11 bases spanning the gap. The CDR3 coding sequence is TGCGCCAGCAGTCAAGGGGCGATCCTTTCACCCCTCCACTTT. This encodes CASSQGAILSPLHF.

The J gene is TRBJ2-5, the V gene TRBV7-3, with 8 bases fitting TRBD1. With V trimmed by 5 bases and J by 5 bases, 4 bases remained unmatched. CDR1 and CDR2 from the germline V gene are SGHTA and FQGTGA. The CDR3 is 13 amino acids. The CDR3 coding sequence is TGTGCCAGCAGCACAGGACAGGGTGAGACCCAGTACTTC. This encodes CASSTGQGETQYF.

This clone showed up just once. V and J are TRBV11-3 and TRBJ1-6; the D gene is possibly TRBD1 (5 bases). The V gene lost 5 bases and the J gene lost 10 bases, with 15 bases spanning the gap. CDR1 is SGHNT and CDR2 is YENEEA in the germline V gene. This CDR3 is 14 amino acids long. CDR3 loop: CASSRAAGRSPLHF. CDR3 nucleotide sequence: TGTGCCAGCAGCCGTGCGGCGGGACGATCACCCCTCCACTTT. The complete variable domain, with remaining parts taken from reference TRBV11-3 and TRBJ1-6, reads EAGVVQSPRYKIIEKKQPVAFWCNPISGHNTLYWYLQNLGQGPELLIRYENEEAVDDSQLPKDRFSAERLKGVDSTLKIQPAELGDSAVYLCASSRAAGRSPLHFGNGTRLTVT.

This chain uses TRBV7-9 with TRBJ1-6; no firm D call. The CDR3 has 14 amino acids. Per the germline V gene, CDR1 is SEHNR and CDR2 is FQNEAQ (reference sequence). Trimming took 5 bases from V and 2 from J, leaving 7 bases between them. Here the CDR3 DNA reads TGTGCCAGCAGCCCTCCTACCTATAATTCACCCCTCCACTTT. Translating it yields CASSPPTYNSPLHF. Together with reference TRBV7-9 and TRBJ1-6, the CDR3 gives the full variable domain: DTGVSQNPRHKITKRGQNVTFRCDPISEHNRLYWYRQTLGQGPEFLTYFQNEAQLEKSRLLSDRFSAERPKGSFSTLEIQRTEQGDSAMYLCASSPPTYNSPLHFGNGTRLTVT.

The J gene is TRBJ2-2, the V gene TRBV6-1; the match to TRBD1 covers 7 bases. With 3 bases clipped from V and 0 bases from J, the junction kept 4 bases outside the gene matches. CDR3 length equals 16 residues. The germline V gene encodes CDR1 MNHNS and CDR2 SASEGT. Here the CDR3 reads CASSDRDSTNTGELFF. The CDR3 region has the DNA TGTGCCAGCAGTGACCGGGACAGTACGAACACCGGGGAGCTGTTTTTT.

This clone was recorded only once. This chain uses TRBV28 with TRBJ1-5; D is perhaps TRBD1 (5 bases). The CDR3 is 12 amino acids. Per the germline V gene, CDR1 is MDHEN and CDR2 is SYDVKM. Trimming took 4 bases from V and 9 from J, leaving 10 bases between them. The CDR3 DNA is TGTGCCAGCAGTTGGGGGGGGTCGCCCCAGCATTTT. It encodes CASSWGGSPQHF.

The chain uses TRBV5-4 and TRBJ1-1, with D possibly matching TRBD1 (6 bases). Per the germline V gene, CDR1 is SGHNT and CDR2 is YYREEE (reference sequence). V was shortened by 4 bases and J by 0 bases, with 13 bases between the two germline ends. The CDR3 is 15 residues long. This CDR3 is CASSLAGTMNTEAFF. CDR3 bases: TGTGCCAGCAGCCTGGCCGGGACAATGAACACTGAAGCTTTCTTT.

The chain employs TRBV7-2 and TRBJ2-3; 9 bases are a match to TRBD1. V lost 5 bases, J lost 8 bases, and 14 bases stayed unmatched. This CDR3 is 16 amino acids long. The germline V gene has CDR1 SGHTA and CDR2 FQGNSA. Here the CDR3 reads CASSQRTGQGLITQYF. CDR3 coding DNA: TGTGCCAGCAGCCAGAGGACGGGACAGGGATTGATTACGCAGTATTTT.

This sequence joins TRBV27 and TRBJ1-5; no clear D. This CDR3 region has 14 residues. Germline V gives CDR1 MNHEY, CDR2 SMNVEV (reference sequence). Trimming removed 1 base at V and 6 bases at J, with 10 bases between. The CDR3 protein is CASSLFAAGQPQHF. The CDR3 nucleotides are TGTGCCAGCAGTTTATTTGCCGCGGGTCAGCCCCAGCATTTT.